The present entry profiles one T cell receptor (beta chain) with its context. The antigen is undetermined. This entry is derived from a study of T cell responses to AZD1222 COVID-19 vaccine. Some clones are missing from TCRdb's copy, which holds only in-frame ones; the method was immunoSEQ multiplex PCR. The sample shows about 94,000 clones, about 85% of them seen only once. Second-dose timings of about 4 or about 12 weeks were pooled. The germline gives CDR1 SGHNT, CDR2 YENEEA. The germline V and J ends were trimmed by 3 bases and 5 bases, with 17 bases remaining between them. This CDR3 region has 16 residues. Study-wide points: In a largely white British group with more females than males, clonal diversity was possibly underestimated. The study identified only a handful of AZD1222 recipients as seropositive at baseline.

The clonotype comes from an adult who received the AZD1222 COVID-19 vaccine. V gene TRBV11-3 combines with J gene TRBJ2-4; D is unclear. The source was peripheral blood, collected 28 days after the second AZD1222 dose. The CDR3 DNA follows: TGTGCCAGCAGCTTCGATCTTCGGGCATCCGAAAACATTCAGTACTTC. This translates into CASSFDLRASENIQYF.